Below are 3 T cell receptor beta chains sequenced from a single sample in a study of cytomegalovirus exposure and HLA in healthy donors. Measured with immunoSEQ multiplex PCR; TCRdb has only the in-frame clones, and not every one. The sample contains approximately 220,000 clones, about 86% of which appear only once. The specimen sequenced was PBMCs. The receptors were gathered from a man between 18 and 29 years old in good health and CMV-seronegative.

The V and J genes are TRBV15 and TRBJ2-6; 7 bases map to TRBD1. Trimming cost V 3 bases and J 1 base; bases outside gene matches: 3. Germline V gives CDR1 LNHNV, CDR2 YYDKDF (reference sequence). This CDR3 comprises 16 residues. As DNA, the CDR3 is TGTGCCACCAGCAGGGGGACAGTATCTGGGGCCAACGTCCTGACTTTC. It yields the protein CATSRGTVSGANVLTF.

CDR3 in amino acids: CASSPGLAGGPGFHEQFF. The CDR3 DNA reads as TGTGCCAGCAGCCCGGGACTAGCGGGAGGGCCTGGGTTCCATGAGCAGTTCTTC. This sequence joins TRBV7-2 and TRBJ2-1; TRBD2 matches at 16 bases. V was clipped by 5 bases and J by 8 bases; unmatched bases: 12. The CDR3 covers 18 residues. In germline, CDR1 is SGHTA, CDR2 FQGNSA.

The chain is built from TRBV4-3 and TRBJ2-1, with D maybe TRBD2 (5 bases). This CDR3 comprises 14 residues. The germline V and J ends were trimmed by 0 bases and 7 bases, with 10 bases remaining between them. Germline-derived CDR1 and CDR2 are LGHNA and YSLEER. CDR3 sequence reads: CASSQEYRENEQFF. The DNA for the CDR3 is TGCGCCAGCAGCCAAGAATATAGGGAGAATGAGCAGTTCTTC.